The 26 T cell receptor beta chains given below trace back to one sample, sequenced in a study of T cell repertoires in ileal Crohn's disease. This table comes from immunoSEQ multiplex PCR, and its TCRdb copy is limited to in-frame clones, with some not included. The repertoire holds about 10,000 clones, with more than 75% as singletons. Sample time point: neoterminal ileum biopsy at postoperative endoscopy, about 6 months after surgery. The sample was ileal tissue. These receptors were taken from an adult with Crohn's disease.

On this clone: The junction differs from germline at one of its ends, possibly a read error. V is TRBV2 and J is TRBJ2-2; 11 nucleotides agree with TRBD2. CDR1 is SNHLY, CDR2 FYNNEI, per germline. This CDR3 region has 15 residues. CDR3 in DNA: TGTGCCAGACGGGGGACTAGCGGAAACACCGGGGGGCTGTTTTTT. Protein product: CARRGTSGNTGGLFF.

The chain recombines TRBV7-9 with TRBJ1-1; D gene unclear. This CDR3 contains 12 residues. Trimming took 5 bases from V and 7 from J, leaving 11 bases between them. The germline CDR1 and CDR2 sequences are SEHNR and FQNEAQ (reference sequence). The CDR3 sequence: CASSPFYSEAFF. CDR3 nucleotides: TGTGCCAGCAGCCCATTTTATAGTGAAGCTTTCTTT.

This clone has only one observation. The rearrangement uses TRBV28 and TRBJ1-1, with TRBD1 matching 8 bases. CDR3 size: 14 residues. Germline V gene lookup returns CDR1 MDHEN and CDR2 SYDVKM. V lost 5 bases, J lost 2 bases, and 4 bases stayed unmatched. The CDR3 DNA is TGTGCCAGCAGTCCCAGGGGGCATAACACTGAAGCTTTCTTT. It encodes CASSPRGHNTEAFF.

The genes are TRBV29-1 and TRBJ1-1; no reliable D call. Germline V lookup: CDR1 SQVTM, CDR2 ANQGSEA. Trimming cost V 4 bases and J 2 bases, with 8 bases left between them. The CDR3 length is 12 residues. Here the CDR3 reads CSVGTGNTEAFF. The DNA of the CDR3 is TGCAGCGTTGGCACGGGAAACACTGAAGCTTTCTTT.

This chain connects TRBV19 to TRBJ2-2; 7 positions match TRBD1. The V and J ends lost 6 bases and 5 bases, in that order; junction bases with no gene match: 6. The CDR3 covers 14 residues. Germline CDR1 reads LNHDA; CDR2 reads SQIVND (reference sequence). CDR3 sequence: CASRGAGGTGELFF. CDR3 DNA: TGTGCCAGTAGAGGGGCAGGGGGTACCGGGGAGCTGTTTTTT.

This chain uses TRBV7-2 with TRBJ2-6, with no clear D. The CDR3 spans 19 residues. Germline lookup yields CDR1 SGHTA and CDR2 FQGNSA. V was cut by 1 base and J by 0 bases, with 16 bases left in between. The CDR3 bases are TGTGCCAGCAGCTTAGGAACAGAGATTTATAGCTCTGGGGCCAACGTCCTGACTTTC. This sequence encodes CASSLGTEIYSSGANVLTF.

The V call is TRBV9, the J call TRBJ2-1; perhaps TRBD1 as D (7 bases). The V end was cut by 0 bases, the J end by 7 bases, with 23 bases between. The CDR3 is 18 amino acids. Germline V gene data show CDR1 as SGDLS and CDR2 as YYNGEE. CDR3 nucleotide sequence: TGTGCCAGCAGCGTAGTTCAGGGGGGACCAGGGTCGAGGAATGAGCAGTTCTTC. Residues: CASSVVQGGPGSRNEQFF.

A note on this clone: The same CDR3 also results from other DNA sequences found in this sample. The rearrangement links TRBV18 to TRBJ1-5; TRBD1 aligns across 10 bases. Germline trimming cut 4 bases from V and 4 bases from J; bases unmatched to any gene: 1. The CDR3 loop spans 14 amino acids. CDR1 and CDR2 from the germline V gene are KGHSH and LQKENI. The CDR3 nucleotides read TGTGCCAGCTCACGGGGACAGGGGAATCAGCCCCAGCATTTT. Protein product: CASSRGQGNQPQHF.

The rearrangement joins TRBV4-3 to TRBJ1-4; D gene ambiguous. Per the germline V gene, CDR1 is LGHNA and CDR2 is YSLEER. The CDR3 is 16 residues long. V was cut by 1 base and J by 4 bases, with 13 bases left in between. CDR3 nucleotide sequence: TGCGCCAGCAGCCAAGTTATCGGTGGTCGTAATGAAAAACTGTTTTTT. It encodes CASSQVIGGRNEKLFF.

The chain couples TRBV19 to TRBJ2-6; possible D gene TRBD1, 5 bases. Germline lookup yields CDR1 LNHDA and CDR2 SQIVND (reference sequence). The CDR3 runs 15 residues. V was clipped by 6 bases and J by 4 bases, with 13 bases between them. DNA for the CDR3: TGTGCCAGTAGGGGGCTAGGATCAGGGGCCAACGTCCTGACTTTC. Protein: CASRGLGSGANVLTF.

The chain uses TRBV29-1 and TRBJ1-1; 8 positions match TRBD1. Germline CDR1 reads SQVTM; CDR2 reads ANQGSEA. This CDR3 has 15 residues. V lost 3 bases to trimming and J lost 4 bases; unmatched junction nucleotides: 10. CDR3 protein: CSVDRGRMRGTEAFF. The CDR3 coding sequence is TGCAGCGTTGACAGGGGGCGGATGAGGGGCACTGAAGCTTTCTTT.

V usage is TRBV28 and J usage is TRBJ1-5; D uncertain. In germline, CDR1 is MDHEN, CDR2 SYDVKM. CDR3 length equals 15 residues. V was trimmed by 3 bases and J by 0 bases, leaving 9 bases between them. The CDR3 region is CASSFMEFSNQPQHF. In nucleotides, the CDR3 is TGTGCCAGCAGTTTTATGGAGTTTAGCAATCAGCCCCAGCATTTT.

This clone is a singleton in its sample. The chain couples TRBV6-1 to TRBJ2-5; D remains unclear. This CDR3 comprises 12 residues. Germline CDR1 reads MNHNS; CDR2 reads SASEGT. V was cut by 1 base and J by 4 bases, with 4 bases left in between. The CDR3 coding sequence is TGTGCCAGCAGTGAAGTCTTAGAGACCCAGTACTTC. The encoded protein is CASSEVLETQYF.

The rearrangement uses TRBV7-8 and TRBJ1-5, with 7 bases lining up with TRBD1. This CDR3 has 15 residues. Germline-derived CDR1 and CDR2 are SGHVS and FQNEAQ. Unmatched junction bases numbered 3, after V lost 1 base and J lost 3 bases. DNA for the CDR3: TGTGCCAGCAGCTTAGGGACAGGTCACAATCAGCCCCAGCATTTT. It specifies CASSLGTGHNQPQHF.

The count of this clone is one. V and J are TRBV7-2 and TRBJ2-2; a possible D gene is TRBD2 (6 bases). V was shortened by 1 base and J by 4 bases, with 10 bases between the two germline ends. This CDR3 comprises 15 residues. Germline V CDR1 and CDR2: SGHTA, FQGNSA. CDR3 loop: CASSLEAGFTGELFF. CDR3 DNA: TGTGCCAGCAGCTTAGAAGCGGGCTTCACCGGGGAGCTGTTTTTT.

The chain is built from TRBV7-3 and TRBJ2-6, with 8 bases lining up with TRBD1. The J segment lost 2 bases and the V segment lost 2 bases, leaving 2 bases of the junction unmatched. This CDR3 is built from 16 residues. Germline V gene data show CDR1 as SGHTA and CDR2 as FQGTGA. For the CDR3, the DNA is TGTGCCAGCAGCTTACAGGGGGCCGCTGGGGCCAACGTCCTGACTTTC. Its translation is CASSLQGAAGANVLTF.

This sequence joins TRBV5-4 and TRBJ1-1, with D maybe TRBD1 (6 bases). This CDR3 has 14 residues. Germline V gives CDR1 SGHNT, CDR2 YYREEE (reference sequence). The ends were cut back, 5 bases at V and 4 bases at J, with 15 bases in the middle. The CDR3: CASRPTGFTTEAFF. The CDR3 bases are TGTGCCAGCAGACCGACAGGATTTACCACTGAAGCTTTCTTT. Supplemented by reference TRBV5-4 and TRBJ1-1, the full variable domain reads ETGVTQSPTHLIKTRGQQVTLRCSSQSGHNTVSWYQQALGQGPQFIFQYYREEENGRGNFPPRFSGLQFPNYSSELNVNALELDDSALYLCASRPTGFTTEAFFGQGTRLTVV.

The chain is built from TRBV19 and TRBJ1-5; no reliable D call. V was trimmed by 4 bases and J by 2 bases, leaving 12 bases between them. CDR3 length: 15 residues. Germline V CDR1 and CDR2: LNHDA, SQIVND (reference sequence). This chain's CDR3 is CASSKMGVGNQPQHF. The CDR3 DNA follows: TGTGCCAGTAGTAAAATGGGCGTTGGCAATCAGCCCCAGCATTTT. The variable domain in full, completed from reference TRBV19 and TRBJ1-5, reads DGGITQSPKYLFRKEGQNVTLSCEQNLNHDAMYWYRQDPGQGLRLIYYSQIVNDFQKGDIAEGYSVSREKKESFPLTVTSAQKNPTAFYLCASSKMGVGNQPQHFGDGTRLSIL.

The rearrangement joins TRBV5-4 to TRBJ2-6; the match to TRBD1 covers 8 bases. V gave up 4 bases and J gave up 0 bases; unmatched junction bases: 6. Germline V CDR1 and CDR2: SGHNT, YYREEE (reference sequence). The CDR3 runs 17 residues. The CDR3 sequence: CASSPGQGFSGANVLTF. DNA of the CDR3: TGTGCCAGCAGCCCCGGACAGGGTTTCTCTGGGGCCAACGTCCTGACTTTC.

The rearrangement links TRBV9 to TRBJ2-2, with 10 nucleotides matching TRBD1. V lost 3 bases, J lost 7 bases, and 6 bases stayed unmatched. This CDR3 has 15 amino acids. CDR1 and CDR2 from the germline V gene are SGDLS and YYNGEE. The CDR3 nucleotides are TGTGCCAGCAGCGGACGACAGGGGGCCTACGGGGAGCTGTTTTTT. It encodes CASSGRQGAYGELFF. The variable domain in full, completed from reference TRBV9 and TRBJ2-2, reads DSGVTQTPKHLITATGQRVTLRCSPRSGDLSVYWYQQSLDQGLQFLIQYYNGEERAKGNILERFSAQQFPDLHSELNLSSLELGDSALYFCASSGRQGAYGELFFGEGSRLTVL.

The rearrangement links TRBV28 to TRBJ1-5; D is unresolved. V was cut by 5 bases and J by 5 bases, with 10 bases left in between. Germline loops: CDR1 MDHEN, CDR2 SYDVKM. The CDR3 extends over 13 amino acids. The CDR3 region is CASSHTSDQPQHF. The CDR3 DNA follows: TGTGCCAGCAGTCACACGTCCGATCAGCCCCAGCATTTT.

This sequence joins TRBV6-5 and TRBJ1-5, with 7 bases lining up with TRBD1. The CDR3 has 13 residues. The V gene's germline CDR1 is MNHEY and CDR2 SVGAGI. V was pared by 2 bases and J by 9 bases, with 4 bases of the junction left unmatched. CDR3 sequence reads: CASSYEAGGPQHF. The CDR3 DNA reads TGTGCCAGCAGTTACGAGGCAGGGGGGCCCCAGCATTTT.

The chain employs TRBV30 and TRBJ2-5; the match to TRBD1 covers 11 bases. There are 14 residues in the CDR3. V shed 5 bases, J shed 5 bases, and the junction held 7 bases outside the gene matches. CDR1 is GTSNPN and CDR2 is SVGIG in the germline V gene (reference sequence). The chain's CDR3 is CAWVSGTGGETQYF. The CDR3 region has the DNA TGTGCCTGGGTTTCCGGGACAGGGGGGGAGACCCAGTACTTC.

As to this clone: Possible read error: a much larger clone is one base away. This sample includes further DNA sequences coding for the same CDR3. The chain links TRBV28 to TRBJ2-1; 8 bases map to TRBD1. Germline CDR1 and CDR2: MDHEN and SYDVKM. The CDR3 covers 15 residues. CDR3 loop: CASSSSLDRANEQFF. The CDR3 nucleotides read TGTGCTAGCAGTTCCTCACTGGACAGGGCCAATGAGCAGTTCTTC.

V is TRBV7-2 and J is TRBJ2-1; possible D gene TRBD2, 5 bases. The ends were cut back, 4 bases at V and 4 bases at J, with 23 bases in the middle. Germline CDR1 SGHTA, CDR2 FQGNSA. The CDR3 consists of 18 residues. For the CDR3, the DNA is TGTGCCAGCAGCTCACCCCCTAGCACCGTAGCCGGATACAATGAGCAGTTCTTC. It is translated as CASSSPPSTVAGYNEQFF.

The CDR3 spells CASSRGQNYGYTF. In nucleotides, the CDR3 is TGTGCCAGCAGCCGCGGACAGAACTATGGCTACACCTTC. The gene calls are TRBV6-5 and TRBJ1-2, with a tentative D call TRBD1 (6 bases). The CDR3 length is 13 residues. From germline, CDR1 is MNHEY and CDR2 SVGAGI. Trimming took 6 bases from V and 2 from J, leaving 10 bases between them.